The clone carrying this TCR beta chain counts as medium-sized (0.01 to 0.1%). This sample stems from a study of immune reconstitution after stem cell transplant in scleroderma. MiXCR, run by TCRdb on the RT-PCR reads, gives a single entry per CDR3 protein. This sample has fewer than 2,000 distinct CDR3 sequences, with under 4.5% found just once. This clonotype originated in a male donor with systemic sclerosis. This material was obtained before or after autologous hematopoietic stem cell transplantation (not recorded which).

Written as DNA, the CDR3 is TGTGCCTCAACTAAGGGGGACACTGAAGCTTTCTTT. It encodes CASTKGDTEAFF. The chain recombines TRBV10-3 with TRBJ1-1, with D possibly being TRBD1 (6 bases). With 11 bases removed from V and 3 bases from J, the gap between germline ends came to 13 bases. Germline-derived CDR1 and CDR2 are ENHRY and SYGVKD. The CDR3 is 12 amino acids.